This record concerns one T cell receptor beta chain sequence. The data were obtained in a study of Graves' ophthalmopathy and Graves' hyperthyroidism. CDR1 MNHEY and CDR2 SMNVEV come from the germline V gene (reference sequence). The length of the CDR3 is 14 residues. The junction had 5 bases not matched to a gene; V was cut back by 3 bases and J by 3 bases. The sequenced template was RNA, covering the TCR beta CDR3 region. An opening RT-PCR round employed HTBI primers and preceded a second-round multiplex PCR. TCRdb re-called the multiplex PCR reads through MiXCR, storing one row per CDR3 protein. The table includes about 600,000 distinct CDR3 sequences, less than 45% detected once.

This receptor was identified in an adult man with Graves' hyperthyroidism. This chain links TRBV27 with TRBJ2-7, with 7 bases aligning to TRBD1. Sequenced sample: peripheral blood or thyroid tissue (not recorded which). The CDR3 protein is CASSFSRGNYEQYF. As DNA, the CDR3 is TGTGCCAGCAGTTTTTCCAGGGGGAACTACGAGCAGTACTTC.